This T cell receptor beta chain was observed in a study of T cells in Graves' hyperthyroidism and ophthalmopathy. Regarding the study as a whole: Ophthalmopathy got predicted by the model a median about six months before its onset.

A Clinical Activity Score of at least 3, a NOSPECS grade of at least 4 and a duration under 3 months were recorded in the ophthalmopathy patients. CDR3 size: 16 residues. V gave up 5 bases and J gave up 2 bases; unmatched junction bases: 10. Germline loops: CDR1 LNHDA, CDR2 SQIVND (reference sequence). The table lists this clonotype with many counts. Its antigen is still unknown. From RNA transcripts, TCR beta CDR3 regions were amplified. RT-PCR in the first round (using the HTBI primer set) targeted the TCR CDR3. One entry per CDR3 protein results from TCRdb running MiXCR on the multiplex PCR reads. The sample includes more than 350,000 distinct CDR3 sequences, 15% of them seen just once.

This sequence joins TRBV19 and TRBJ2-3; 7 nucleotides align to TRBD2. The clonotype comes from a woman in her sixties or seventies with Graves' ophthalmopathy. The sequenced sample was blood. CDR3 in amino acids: CASSSGLAGVTDTQYF. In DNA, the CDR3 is TGTGCCAGTAGTTCCGGACTGGCGGGGGTCACAGATACGCAGTATTTT.